This T cell receptor (beta chain) was captured by sequencing in a study of blood T cell repertoires in COVID-19. Per the original methods: The authors estimated nucleated cell counts from reference gene primer amplification. The data were produced by immunoSEQ multiplex PCR, yet TCRdb's version contains in-frame clones alone and is incomplete. V and J calls and clone size are given by that table; D and trimming were obtained from the DNA. Of a few hundred thousand clones in the sample, around 85% are singletons; the top ten hold over 2%. The CDR3 extends over 18 amino acids. V was clipped by 0 bases and J by 0 bases, with 16 bases between them. The germline V gene has CDR1 ENHRY and CDR2 SYGVKD. Those who participated ranged in age from about 18 to 95 years and resided in about two dozen US areas. Participant reports of clinical history set cohort assignment.

The chain combines TRBV10-3 with TRBJ2-3; D is possibly TRBD2 (7 bases). The sequenced sample consisted of PBMCs or T cells enriched from blood (not recorded which). The sequence was collected from a young man who had recovered from COVID-19. CDR3: CAISESLIGGASTDTQYF. The CDR3 DNA is TGTGCCATCAGTGAGTCGTTGATTGGGGGGGCTAGCACAGATACGCAGTATTTT.